This T cell receptor (beta chain) originates from a study of response to subunit inactivated influenza vaccine. Regarding the study as a whole: The authors suggested that every seasonal influenza vaccination recruits few new T cells.

This clonotype was detected many times. Its antigen is currently unknown. In germline, CDR1 is SGHVS, CDR2 FNYEAQ. CDR3 length equals 12 residues. Trimming cost V 2 bases and J 6 bases, with 6 bases left between them. TCRdb re-called the RT-PCR reads through MiXCR, storing one row per CDR3 protein. The sample shows 450,000 to 500,000 distinct CDR3 sequences, about 10% of them seen only once. The source is a man between 45 and 60 years old who received an inactivated influenza vaccine. The genes are TRBV7-6 and TRBJ2-3; D not resolved. Sequenced here: PBMCs from blood, sampled 35 to 45 days after vaccination. The CDR3 protein is CASSLLDDTQYF. The CDR3 DNA follows: TGTGCCAGCAGCTTATTGGATGATACGCAGTATTTT. Variable domain in full (rest from reference TRBV7-6 and TRBJ2-3): GAGVSQSPRYKVTKRGQDVALRCDPISGHVSLYWYRQALGQGPEFLTYFNYEAQQDKSGLPNDRFSAERPEGSISTLTIQRTEQRDSAMYRCASSLLDDTQYFGPGTRLTVL.